One sample yielded the 32 T cell receptor beta chains listed below, sequenced in a study of OX40 agonist ivuxolimab in advanced cancers. Sequencing used immunoSEQ multiplex PCR; TCRdb keeps in-frame clones, though not all of them. The sample gives 90,000 to 100,000 clones, about 85% of which show up once; around 4% is in the top ten. The sample consisted of CD4+ or CD8+ T cells sorted from blood, taken in a trial of the OX40 agonist ivuxolimab. The source of these receptors is an adult with an advanced solid tumor such as melanoma, head and neck, liver or kidney cancer.

The CDR3 region is CASSLKGYHEQYF. In nucleotides, the CDR3 is TGTGCCAGCAGCTTAAAGGGTTACCACGAGCAGTACTTC. V gene TRBV7-9 combines with J gene TRBJ2-7; D unclear. The CDR3 is made up of 13 amino acids. The germline V and J ends were trimmed by 2 bases and 5 bases, with 10 bases remaining between them. The V gene's germline CDR1 is SEHNR and CDR2 FQNEAQ (reference sequence).

The CDR3 reads CASSLQGSSYEQYF. Written as DNA, the CDR3 is TGTGCCAGCAGTTTACAGGGGAGCTCCTACGAGCAGTACTTC. The genes are TRBV28 and TRBJ2-7; a possible D gene is TRBD1 (6 bases). CDR3 length: 14 amino acids. CDR1 and CDR2 (germline): MDHEN, SYDVKM. V was clipped by 2 bases and J by 0 bases, with 8 bases between them.

The chain links TRBV27 to TRBJ2-3; the D is unclear. The V end lost 6 bases, the J end lost 0 bases, and 13 bases lay between the germline ends. CDR3 length equals 15 residues. Germline V CDR1 and CDR2: MNHEY, SMNVEV (reference sequence). The CDR3 DNA reads as TGTGCCAGCAGCCCCCTAGGCGGAAGCACAGATACGCAGTATTTT. The encoded protein is CASSPLGGSTDTQYF.

The J gene is TRBJ2-5, the V gene TRBV18, with a tentative D call TRBD2 (5 bases). Trimming left V 3 bases short and J 0 bases short, with 8 bases between. CDR1 is KGHSH and CDR2 is LQKENI in the germline V gene. The CDR3 contains 14 residues. The CDR3 DNA sequence: TGTGCCAGCTCACCGGCCGGGAACCAAGAGACCCAGTACTTC. Amino acid sequence: CASSPAGNQETQYF.

The chain is built from TRBV11-1 and TRBJ2-1; 7 nucleotides align to TRBD2. The CDR3 sequence is 16 residues long. The V and J ends lost 7 bases and 4 bases, in that order; junction bases with no gene match: 13. Germline values: CDR1 SGHAT, CDR2 FQDESV (reference sequence). For the CDR3, the DNA is TGTGCCAGCACCGATCAAGGGGCTAGCGGATACAATGAGCAGTTCTTC. It codes for CASTDQGASGYNEQFF.

The genes are TRBV7-2 and TRBJ2-7, with TRBD2 matching over 8 bases. Unmatched junction bases numbered 17, after V lost 3 bases and J lost 7 bases. CDR3 length: 17 amino acids. From germline, CDR1 is SGHTA and CDR2 FQGNSA. CDR3 DNA: TGTGCCAGCAGCTTTCGAGGGGATCTGGGCGGGAGGAGGGAGCAGTACTTC. Protein: CASSFRGDLGGRREQYF.

This clone occurred a few times. V gene TRBV4-1 combines with J gene TRBJ2-5; D call uncertain. V lost 2 bases to trimming and J lost 0 bases, with 7 bases between them. The CDR3 has 14 residues. Germline CDR1 reads MGHRA; CDR2 reads YSYEKL. CDR3 in DNA: TGCGCCAGCAGCCAATTTGGCAACCAAGAGACCCAGTACTTC. It specifies CASSQFGNQETQYF.

This clone is classed as medium-sized. The V call is TRBV25-1, the J call TRBJ2-7; D gene ambiguous. Between the trimmed V and J ends, which lost 7 bases and 6 bases, there was a span of 16 bases. The V gene's germline CDR1 is MGHDK and CDR2 SYGVNS. The CDR3 length is 13 residues. CDR3 coding DNA: TGTGCCAGCACACGGACCCAGACTGGCGAGCAGTACTTC. Amino acid sequence: CASTRTQTGEQYF.

The CDR3 DNA reads TGTGCCATAACTAACAGGGGTAGTGGCTACACCTTC. This translates into CAITNRGSGYTF. The chain links TRBV6-1 to TRBJ1-2; 7 nucleotides match TRBD1. This CDR3 region has 12 residues. Trimming removed 10 bases from V and 7 bases from J; junction bases left unmatched: 9. Germline CDR1 reads MNHNS; CDR2 reads SASEGT.

The chain links TRBV21-1 to TRBJ2-2; TRBD1 is the table's D call and was not checked against the DNA. TRBV21-1 is a pseudogene segment. The CDR3 consists of 15 residues. CDR3 DNA sequence: TGTGCCAGCAGCAAAACAGGGGAGGACACCGGGGAGCTGTTTTTT. Its translation is CASSKTGEDTGELFF.

This CDR3 reads CASSAYLGPSYEQYF. CDR3 nucleotide sequence: TGTGCCAGCAGCGCGTACTTGGGACCCTCCTACGAGCAGTACTTC. The V call is TRBV7-3, the J call TRBJ2-7; either TRBD1 or TRBD2 may fit D (5 bases each). The CDR3 consists of 15 residues. The germline V and J ends were trimmed by 5 bases and 0 bases, with 14 bases remaining between them. CDR1 and CDR2 from the germline V gene are SGHTA and FQGTGA.

The chain carries TRBV5-1 and TRBJ2-1; D possibly corresponds to TRBD2 (5 bases). V lost 0 bases and J 8 bases, leaving 12 bases between the germline ends. Germline V gene data show CDR1 as SGHRS and CDR2 as YFSETQ. This CDR3 spans 14 amino acids. The CDR3 DNA sequence: TGCGCCAGCAGCTTGGTCAGCGGACGCGATGAGCAGTTCTTC. It specifies CASSLVSGRDEQFF.

The chain couples TRBV28 to TRBJ2-1; no definite D call. This CDR3 has 14 residues. Trimming stripped 7 bases from V and 2 bases from J, with 12 bases between. Germline assignment: CDR1 MDHEN and CDR2 SYDVKM. DNA for the CDR3: TGTGCCAGCACCCCCAGCCAAGCCTACAATGAGCAGTTCTTC. Protein: CASTPSQAYNEQFF.

This chain uses TRBV19 with TRBJ1-2; 9 positions match TRBD1. Germline assignment: CDR1 LNHDA and CDR2 SQIVND (reference sequence). After removal of 7 bases from V and 4 bases from J, the junction contained 10 bases not matched to a gene. The CDR3 loop spans 15 amino acids. The CDR3 DNA sequence: TGTGCCAGTACTATCACGGGACAGGGACTCTATGGCTACACCTTC. Protein product: CASTITGQGLYGYTF. The variable domain in full, with the rest retrieved from reference TRBV19 and TRBJ1-2, is DGGITQSPKYLFRKEGQNVTLSCEQNLNHDAMYWYRQDPGQGLRLIYYSQIVNDFQKGDIAEGYSVSREKKESFPLTVTSAQKNPTAFYLCASTITGQGLYGYTFGSGTRLTVV.

Of note for this clone: One end of the junction does not line up with germline, which may come from a read error. The chain is built from TRBV7-7 and TRBJ2-5; 11 bases agree with TRBD1. The germline V gene encodes CDR1 SSHAT and CDR2 FNYEAQ (reference sequence). The CDR3 is made up of 16 amino acids. DNA of the CDR3: TGTGCTAGCAGCTTGATGGCGGGGACAGGGGGAGAGACCCAGTACTTC. Encoded protein: CASSLMAGTGGETQYF.

On this clone itself: This same CDR3 is encoded by further DNA sequences in the sample. The V gene is TRBV7-2, the J gene TRBJ2-5; D is ambiguous. V lost 1 base, J lost 5 bases, and 8 bases lay in between. The CDR3 spans 13 residues. Per the germline V gene, CDR1 is SGHTA and CDR2 is FQGNSA. The CDR3 DNA follows: TGTGCCAGCAGCTTAGGCGGTGGGGAGACCCAGTACTTC. Translating gives CASSLGGGETQYF.

This clone was recorded many times. The genes are TRBV28 and TRBJ2-1, with TRBD2 matching 7 bases. There are 14 residues in the CDR3. V gave up 7 bases and J gave up 3 bases; unmatched junction bases: 6. CDR1 MDHEN and CDR2 SYDVKM come from the germline V gene. The CDR3 DNA follows: TGTGCCAGCAACGGCGGGAGCGTCTACAATGAGCAGTTCTTC. It codes for CASNGGSVYNEQFF.

The V gene is TRBV6-4, the J gene TRBJ2-3; 12 bases are shared with TRBD2. Germline loops: CDR1 MRHNA, CDR2 SNTAGT. V trimming: 5 bases; J trimming: 6 bases; junction bases outside the gene matches: 6. The CDR3 totals 15 residues. For the CDR3, the DNA is TGTGCCAGCAGTCCCGGGACTAGCGGGTTGGATACGCAGTATTTT. Its translation: CASSPGTSGLDTQYF.

In its sample, this clone was seen a few times. The V gene is TRBV27, the J gene TRBJ1-5; 7 bases agree with TRBD1. There are 14 residues in the CDR3. Germline V CDR1 and CDR2: MNHEY, SMNVEV (reference sequence). V was pared by 5 bases and J by 8 bases, with 9 bases of the junction left unmatched. CDR3 loop: CASSPLGGLKPQHF. The CDR3 DNA reads TGTGCCAGCAGTCCTCTAGGGGGCTTGAAGCCCCAGCATTTT.

This clone was detected once. This chain joins TRBV30 and TRBJ2-2, with D perhaps TRBD2 (5 bases). V lost 3 bases, J lost 0 bases, and 8 bases lay in between. The CDR3 sequence is 14 residues long. CDR1 is GTSNPN, CDR2 SVGIG, per germline (reference sequence). The CDR3 coding sequence is TGTGCCTGGAGGAAACTAGCGAACACCGGGGAGCTGTTTTTT. Protein product: CAWRKLANTGELFF.

This chain links TRBV6-5 with TRBJ2-2; D is uncertain. Trimming cost V 5 bases and J 12 bases, with 13 bases left between them. Germline V gene data show CDR1 as MNHEY and CDR2 as SVGAGI. The CDR3 consists of 12 residues. This CDR3 reads CASSEVRTQLFF. The CDR3 nucleotides are TGTGCCAGCAGTGAGGTGCGGACGCAGCTGTTTTTT.

The rearrangement uses TRBV7-2 and TRBJ1-2; maybe TRBD1 (5 bases). The CDR3 loop spans 14 amino acids. The V gene lost 5 bases and the J gene lost 4 bases, with 14 bases spanning the gap. Per germline, CDR1 SGHTA and CDR2 FQGNSA. CDR3 DNA: TGTGCCAGCAGCCCTAAGGCCGGGGGCTATGGCTACACCTTC. Amino acid sequence: CASSPKAGGYGYTF.

The chain joins TRBV30 to TRBJ1-1, with D maybe TRBD1 (6 bases). The CDR3 extends over 19 amino acids. V was pared by 0 bases and J by 7 bases, with 30 bases between. Per the germline V gene, CDR1 is GTSNPN and CDR2 is SVGIG (reference sequence). Here the CDR3 reads CAWSVLYTSRGQPESEAFF. Written as DNA, the CDR3 is TGTGCCTGGAGTGTTTTATATACTTCTCGGGGGCAGCCGGAAAGTGAAGCTTTCTTT. Drawing the rest from reference TRBV30 and TRBJ1-1, the complete variable domain is SQTIHQWPATLVQPVGSPLSLECTVEGTSNPNLYWYRQAAGRGLQLLFYSVGIGQISSEVPQNLSASRPQDRQFILSSKKLLLSDSGFYLCAWSVLYTSRGQPESEAFFGQGTRLTVV.

The chain uses TRBV28 and TRBJ2-7; D may be TRBD1 or TRBD2 (5 bases each). The germline V gene has CDR1 MDHEN and CDR2 SYDVKM. This CDR3 spans 17 amino acids. Trimming took off 5 bases at V and 2 bases at J, with 22 bases between the two ends. The CDR3 sequence is CASSRWPRDPRTYEQYF. DNA for the CDR3: TGTGCCAGCAGTAGATGGCCCCGGGACCCCCGGACCTACGAGCAGTACTTC.

J is TRBJ2-7 and V is TRBV5-1; tentative D call: TRBD2 (5 bases). Per germline, CDR1 SGHRS and CDR2 YFSETQ. The V end was cut by 4 bases, the J end by 7 bases, with 15 bases between. The CDR3 runs to 13 residues. CDR3 DNA sequence: TGCGCCAGCAGCCTGCGGGCTCGGGGAGAGCAGTACTTC. Protein product: CASSLRARGEQYF.

This clone occurred once. This chain joins TRBV11-3 and TRBJ2-5; D is possibly TRBD2 (5 bases). Per the germline V gene, CDR1 is SGHNT and CDR2 is YENEEA. V gave up 3 bases and J gave up 1 base, with 9 bases separating them. The CDR3 runs to 14 residues. The CDR3 sequence: CASSFGLAQETQYF. CDR3 in DNA: TGTGCCAGCAGCTTCGGCCTAGCCCAAGAGACCCAGTACTTC.

This chain connects TRBV7-9 to TRBJ2-2; possible D gene TRBD1, 7 bases. The V gene lost 7 bases and the J gene lost 5 bases, with 20 bases spanning the gap. CDR1 is SEHNR and CDR2 is FQNEAQ in the germline V gene (reference sequence). The CDR3 is 16 amino acids. The chain's CDR3 is CASTPPGGSGTGELFF. CDR3 DNA: TGTGCCAGCACCCCCCCAGGGGGGAGCGGGACCGGGGAGCTGTTTTTT.

CDR3: CASSFLIGTSGTDTQYF. The CDR3, as DNA: TGTGCCAGCAGCTTCCTCATAGGGACTAGCGGAACAGATACGCAGTATTTT. The chain has TRBV5-8 and TRBJ2-3, with 11 bases identical to TRBD2. Germline V gene sequence: CDR1 SGHTS, CDR2 YDEGEE. This CDR3 is 17 amino acids long. Trimming removed 2 bases from V and 3 bases from J; junction bases left unmatched: 8. Based on the CDR3 plus reference TRBV5-8 and TRBJ2-3, the full variable domain is EAGVTQSPTHLIKTRGQQATLRCSPISGHTSVYWYQQALGLGLQFLLWYDEGEERNRGNFPPRFSGRQFPNYSSELNVNALELEDSALYLCASSFLIGTSGTDTQYFGPGTRLTVL.

V and J are TRBV7-2 and TRBJ1-1; 9 nucleotides agree with TRBD1. After removal of 5 bases from V and 1 base from J, the junction contained 8 bases not matched to a gene. This CDR3 spans 16 amino acids. Per the germline V gene, CDR1 is SGHTA and CDR2 is FQGNSA. CDR3 DNA: TGTGCCAGCAGCCCGACCGGGACAGGGCCGAACACTGAAGCTTTCTTT. The encoded protein is CASSPTGTGPNTEAFF.

The rearrangement joins TRBV30 to TRBJ2-2, with TRBD1 matching over 7 bases. Losses at the gene ends were 3 bases for V and 1 base for J; bases not matched to a gene: 8. The CDR3 is 16 amino acids. Germline V gives CDR1 GTSNPN, CDR2 SVGIG (reference sequence). CDR3 bases: TGTGCCTGGAGGCTAAGGGGGCTGGTGAACACCGGGGAGCTGTTTTTT. Protein sequence: CAWRLRGLVNTGELFF. The full variable domain, its missing parts supplied by reference TRBV30 and TRBJ2-2, is SQTIHQWPATLVQPVGSPLSLECTVEGTSNPNLYWYRQAAGRGLQLLFYSVGIGQISSEVPQNLSASRPQDRQFILSSKKLLLSDSGFYLCAWRLRGLVNTGELFFGEGSRLTVL.

The CDR3 reads CASSEASPNWGELFF. Written as DNA, the CDR3 is TGTGCCAGCAGTGAGGCTAGCCCTAACTGGGGGGAGCTGTTTTTT. The chain combines TRBV2 with TRBJ2-2; D perhaps matches TRBD2 (5 bases). This CDR3 has 15 residues. Germline values: CDR1 SNHLY, CDR2 FYNNEI. Trimming cost V 3 bases and J 8 bases, with 16 bases left between them.

The chain employs TRBV19 and TRBJ2-5, with D possibly matching TRBD1 (6 bases). CDR3 length equals 14 residues. Trimming shortened V by 4 bases and J by 5 bases, and 14 bases separated the two germline ends. Germline loops: CDR1 LNHDA, CDR2 SQIVND (reference sequence). The CDR3 is CASSRGQLMETQYF. The CDR3, as DNA: TGTGCCAGTAGTAGGGGACAACTCATGGAGACCCAGTACTTC.